Here is one T cell receptor beta chain with its context. The specificity of this receptor is unknown. One base away there is no much larger clone; base qualities are not given. Trimming takes 4 bases from V and 0 bases from J, and the germline ends sit 19 bases apart. From the cysteine through the phenylalanine, the CDR3 covers 18 amino acids. Of all the DNA, just the CDR3 is kept, 54 bases in frame from base 1. The germline V gene supplies CDR1 SGHTA and CDR2 FQGNSA. These data originate in a study of T cell repertoires in cytomegalovirus infection (dated by TCRdb to the late 2010s). About the full investigation: Peptide stimulations targeted recently identified HLA-C-restricted CMV epitopes, whose presentation resists viral immunomodulation, together with well-studied HLA-B-restricted epitopes. Donor HLA type was relevant to the analysis, because carriage of CMV infection together with the matching HLA type was indicated by public TCR beta signatures. The paper's findings and limits, for the study overall: The ex vivo response was dominated by HLA-C-restricted CMV-specific TCR beta clonotypes, which also provided the single most frequent clonotype in two of eight donors. In both this cohort and an independent roughly 400-donor cohort, the cumulative frequency of public TCR beta family members distinguished carriers of CMV infection plus the relevant HLA type.

This specimen's treatment or condition label, interpreted: in vitro stimulation with specific CMV peptide epitopes to enrich CMV-specific T cells. This sample was sequenced with an Illumina HiSeq 1500. TCRdb itself trimmed the public reads at Q25 with fastp, ran MiXCR and retained productive beta chains. Entries are consolidated by CDR3 protein sequence, retaining the most common genes and DNA. The sample yields approximately 730,000 distinct CDR3 sequences; about 27% were counted once. The ten largest make up approximately 14% of the sample. The source material was cultured CD8+ T cells from PBMCs, sampled from culture after CMV antigen stimulation. The sequence is built from TRBV7-2 and TRBJ2-1; confidence is insufficient to name the D gene. This receptor was taken from a human donor in good health (CMV status not recorded). Some clones in this sample may be carry-over from other donors' samples. At the DNA level, the sequence is TGTGCCAGCAGCTCCCCCTTCGGTGTGCTAGGCTCCTACAATGAGCAGTTCTTC. Translated, this is CASSSPFGVLGSYNEQFF.